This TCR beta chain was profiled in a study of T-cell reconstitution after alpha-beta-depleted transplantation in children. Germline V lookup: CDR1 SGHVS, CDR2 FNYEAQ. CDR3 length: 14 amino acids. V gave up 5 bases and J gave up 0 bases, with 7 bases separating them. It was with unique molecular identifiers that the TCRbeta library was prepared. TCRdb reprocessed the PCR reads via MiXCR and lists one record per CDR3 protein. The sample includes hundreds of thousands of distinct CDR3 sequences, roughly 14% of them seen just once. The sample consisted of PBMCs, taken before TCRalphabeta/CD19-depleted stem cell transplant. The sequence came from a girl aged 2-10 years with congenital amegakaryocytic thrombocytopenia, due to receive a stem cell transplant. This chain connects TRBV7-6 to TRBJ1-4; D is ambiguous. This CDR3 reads CASSQDTTNEKLFF. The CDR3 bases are TGTGCCAGCAGCCAAGATACAACTAATGAAAAACTGTTTTTT.